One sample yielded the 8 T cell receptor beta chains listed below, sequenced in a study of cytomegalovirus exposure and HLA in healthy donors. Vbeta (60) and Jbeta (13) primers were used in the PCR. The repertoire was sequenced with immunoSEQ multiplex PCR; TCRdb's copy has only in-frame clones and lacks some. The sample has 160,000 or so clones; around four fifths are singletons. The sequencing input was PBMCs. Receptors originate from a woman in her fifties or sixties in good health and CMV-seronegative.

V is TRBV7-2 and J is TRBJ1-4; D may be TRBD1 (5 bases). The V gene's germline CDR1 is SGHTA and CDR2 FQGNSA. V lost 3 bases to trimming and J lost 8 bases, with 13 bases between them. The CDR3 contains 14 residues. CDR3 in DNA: TGTGCCAGCAGCTTGGGGCGTCTGTGGGAAAAACTGTTTTTT. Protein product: CASSLGRLWEKLFF. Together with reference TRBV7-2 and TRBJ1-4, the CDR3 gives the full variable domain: GAGVSQSPSNKVTEKGKDVELRCDPISGHTALYWYRQSLGQGLEFLIYFQGNSAPDKSGLPSDRFSAERTGGSVSTLTIQRTQQEDSAVYLCASSLGRLWEKLFFGSGTQLSVL.

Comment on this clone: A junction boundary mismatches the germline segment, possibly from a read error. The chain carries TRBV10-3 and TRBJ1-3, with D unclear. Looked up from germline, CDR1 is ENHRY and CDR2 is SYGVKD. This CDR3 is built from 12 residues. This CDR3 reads CAVSESGDTIYF. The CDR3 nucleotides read TGTGCCGTCAGTGAGAGCGGGGACACCATATATTTT.

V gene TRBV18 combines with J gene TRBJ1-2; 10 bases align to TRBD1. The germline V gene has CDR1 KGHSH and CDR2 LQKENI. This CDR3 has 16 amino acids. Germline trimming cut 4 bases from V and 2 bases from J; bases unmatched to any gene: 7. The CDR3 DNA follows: TGTGCCAGCTCACTCTCCGGGACAGGGGTCAACTATGGCTACACCTTC. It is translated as CASSLSGTGVNYGYTF.

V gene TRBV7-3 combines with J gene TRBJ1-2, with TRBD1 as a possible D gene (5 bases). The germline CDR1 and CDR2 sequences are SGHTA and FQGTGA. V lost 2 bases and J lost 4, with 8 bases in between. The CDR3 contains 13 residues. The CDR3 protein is CASSLQGFYGYTF. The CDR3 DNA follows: TGTGCCAGCAGCTTACAGGGTTTCTATGGCTACACCTTC.

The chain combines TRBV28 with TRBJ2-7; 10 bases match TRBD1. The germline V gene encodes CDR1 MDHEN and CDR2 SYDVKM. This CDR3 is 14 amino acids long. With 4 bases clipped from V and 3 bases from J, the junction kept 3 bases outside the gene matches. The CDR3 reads CASSSGQGVYEQYF. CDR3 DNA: TGTGCCAGCAGTTCAGGACAGGGGGTCTACGAGCAGTACTTC. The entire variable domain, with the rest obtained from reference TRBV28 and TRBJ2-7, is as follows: DVKVTQSSRYLVKRTGEKVFLECVQDMDHENMFWYRQDPGLGLRLIYFSYDVKMKEKGDIPEGYSVSREKKERFSLILESASTNQTSMYLCASSSGQGVYEQYFGPGTRLTVT.

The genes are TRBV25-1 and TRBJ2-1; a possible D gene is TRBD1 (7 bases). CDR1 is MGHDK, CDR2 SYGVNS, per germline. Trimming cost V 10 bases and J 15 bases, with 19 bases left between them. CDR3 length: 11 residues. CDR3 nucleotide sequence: TGTGCCACCGATGGAGGGGGCGAGGGGTTCTTC. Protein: CATDGGGEGFF.

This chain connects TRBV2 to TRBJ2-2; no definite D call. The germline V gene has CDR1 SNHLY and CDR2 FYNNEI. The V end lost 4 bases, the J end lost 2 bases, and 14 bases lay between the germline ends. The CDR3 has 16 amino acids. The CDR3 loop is CASSVRQITNTGELFF. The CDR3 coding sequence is TGTGCCAGCAGTGTCAGGCAAATTACAAACACCGGGGAGCTGTTTTTT.

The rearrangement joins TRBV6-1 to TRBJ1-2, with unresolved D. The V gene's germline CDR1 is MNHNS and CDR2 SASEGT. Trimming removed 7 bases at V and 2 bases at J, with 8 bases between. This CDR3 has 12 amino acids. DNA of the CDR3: TGTGCCAGCAATGGCAAGAACTATGGCTACACCTTC. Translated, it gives CASNGKNYGYTF.